Sequencing of this T cell receptor (beta chain) was carried out in a study of cytomegalovirus exposure and HLA in healthy donors (dated by TCRdb to the late 2010s). Regarding the study in general: An earlier analysis of fewer than 750 of the donors reported 250 to 300 Gb of sequence data and 117 million unique TCR beta sequences obtained from about 170 million T cells. About 300 gigabases of sequencing data and approximately 91 million unique TCR sequences made up an early release that covered 500 to 700 HLA-typed donors. The genetic ancestry cluster associated with self-reported Caucasian donors included roughly four fifths of the approximately 400 genotyped donors. The study was designed to test whether signatures of past pathogen exposure could be identified by cataloging public T cell receptors. Using immunosequencing, the study profiled T cell repertoires from roughly 650 subjects and related those repertoires to cytomegalovirus serostatus. A separate validation cohort of 100 to 150 different subjects was used in addition to the approximately 640-subject first cohort. To predict cytomegalovirus infection status, the study combined high-throughput TCR immunosequencing, statistical association of individual TCRs with disease status, and machine learning. A later analysis re-examined previously published TCR beta repertoires from just over 650 donors and added high-resolution HLA genotyping to investigate patterns of TCR occurrence. The later analysis used no new phenotypic data to find candidate immune exposures, relying instead on TCR beta sequences and their occurrence across donors. To decide whether each TCR beta V gene segment behaved as functional or pseudogenic, an earlier analysis of 587 of the donors relied on high-throughput TCR beta sequencing. Donor age, sex, ethnicity and CMV serostatus were compiled alongside the repertoire data. In a later genetic analysis, genome-wide SNP genotypes for about 65% of the 666 donors were used, and that subset was treated as a discovery cohort. Every discovery cohort repertoire had been produced on one sequencing platform. HLA typing covered class I and class II loci at four-digit resolution. Typing coverage varied by locus: roughly 620-630 donors for A, B, C, DRB1 and DQB1; about 520 for DQA1; approximately 570 for DPA1; approximately 490 for DPB1. Several DR-DQ haplotypes were handled as single units for association and clustering because linkage in the cohort was strong. Among about 370 genotyped donors of the cohort, an average of approximately 240,000 unique TCR beta nucleotide sequences was sequenced per donor, of which about 19% were non-productive. What the research found in general, with its limitations: In the study, about 150 TCR beta chains were listed as associated with cytomegalovirus. Because some donors lacked HLA typing at each locus, the association tests relied only on the typed subset. Correlated functional status among segregating V segments might be attributable to linkage disequilibrium, but an unknown experimental factor could not be ruled out. Roughly uniform sequencing depth across donors was assumed in presence/absence analyses, although this assumption may not hold. According to a later analysis, TCR association rates differed among HLA loci, with DRB1 alleles showing the most associated TCRs and HLA-C alleles showing the fewest. A further reported finding was that TCR beta sequences accurately predicted the HLA-A and HLA-B alleles for most subjects in the first cohort. Broadly in line with IMGT annotations, most TCR beta V segments showed up in productive rearrangements about 87% or about 30% of the time in an earlier analysis of some 590 of the donors. Some IMGT-functional V segments, including TRBV6-2 and TRBV6-3, could not be told apart with the 87-base-pair reads, so those segments were excluded. A cluster of highly shared sequence variants was judged likely to be a technical artifact of the sequencing pipeline. When HLA alleles, especially DR and DQ, strongly co-occurred, TCR associations were difficult to assign to individual alleles. The classifier was reported to diagnose cytomegalovirus status with high specificity and sensitivity in both the original and validation cohorts. V-gene and J-gene trimming of TCR beta chains was associated with a missense DCLRE1C variant in a later genetic analysis, and the association was replicated in an independent cohort. Only TCR beta chains were sequenced in this cohort, and the absence of alpha or paired-chain data limited detectable features. Several of the top co-occurrence clusters appeared to be linked to parvovirus B19, influenza, CMV and Epstein-Barr virus, according to a later analysis. It was suggested by the authors that the approach could potentially be generalized to other disease states and immunological phenotypes. In a later genetic analysis, fewer N-insertions in productive TCRs were reported among donors in an Asian-associated ancestry cluster than the roughly 700-donor mean. Because counts were too low, about 17 rarely observed V segments, including chromosome 9 orphons, were excluded from the earlier analysis of roughly 580 of the donors. A later analysis found that HLA-associated TCR beta chains were more clonally expanded and had lower generation probabilities than equally common non-associated chains. In a later analysis, 15,000 to 20,000 TCR beta sequences were associated with specific HLA alleles at a false discovery rate of 0.05. The only immune exposure information available for the cohort was CMV serostatus. A few of the identified cytomegalovirus-associated TCR beta chains were confirmed in vitro to be specific for cytomegalovirus antigens. A later analysis found that most CMV-associated TCR beta chains appeared HLA-restricted, with HLA associations seemingly driven largely by CMV exposure. Most TCR sequences were seen in very few donors, while some public TCRs were found in many individuals.

The cohort comprised around 690 healthy bone marrow donors. At the time of sampling, all cohort members were nominally healthy, though unrecorded immune exposures were likely present. The donor was CMV seronegative and was included in the group of about 350 seronegative cohort members. Every donor gave a peripheral blood sample, and the peripheral blood mononuclear cells from that sample were used for TCR beta sequencing. The Qiagen DNeasy Blood Extraction Kit was used to extract genomic DNA from the blood cell samples. Notes on this clone: There is no known antigen for this receptor. No quality values exist for individual bases; no much larger clone is one base distant.

The CDR1 and CDR2 encoded by the germline V gene are SGHRS and YFSETQ. CDR3 length: 16 amino acids, cysteine to phenylalanine. Only the CDR3 region is kept as DNA, spanning 48 bases read in frame from base 1. Library preparation was by the immunoSEQ multiplex PCR assay. The multiplex PCR relied on a mix of 60 forward primers for TCR Vbeta segments and 13 reverse primers for TCR Jbeta segments. A multiplex PCR assay on genomic DNA amplified the CDR3 region of rearranged TCR beta genes. The amplified TCR beta libraries were sequenced on the Illumina HiSeq System as 87-base-pair reads. From the authors' description of their analysis: A later analysis tallied around 82 million unique TCR beta chains across the roughly 610 repertoires, and around 9.9 million of those chains were shared by two or more donors. Raw reads were error-corrected and collapsed into unique sequences with a nearest-neighbor algorithm that merged closely related sequences to remove PCR and sequencing errors. Alignment of CDR3 sequences to IMGT reference sequences was used to assign V, D and J gene segments. For a sequence to be retained, a match of at least six nucleotides was required to both a V gene segment and a J gene segment. Rearrangements were called productive when the CDR3 lacked stop codons and stayed in frame with V and J; all others were non-productive. Following IMGT convention, CDR3 was defined as the stretch from the second conserved V-encoded cysteine up to the conserved J-encoded phenylalanine. In an earlier analysis of around 600 of the donors, sequences lacking an unambiguous match to a single V gene segment were excluded. In an earlier analysis of roughly 600 of the donors, a V segment was called functional when productive rearrangements were above 56.7%, and segregating when the standard deviation between donors exceeded 5%. A statistical classification framework was built for diagnosing cytomegalovirus status from the catalog of TCR beta chain sequences. In a later analysis, V and J genes were assigned by comparing TCR nucleotide sequences against IMGT/GENE-DB human TR gene sequences. Using the TCRdist pipeline, a later analysis assigned CDR3 sequences along with most-parsimonious VDJ recombination scenarios. A later analysis defined each TCR beta chain by its CDR3 amino acid sequence plus V-gene family, and excluded reads lacking a unique V-gene family. As a way to deal with suspected cross-contamination and a sequencing artifact, a later analysis dropped 500 to 700 nucleotide sequences that were highly shared and had low generation probability. In a later analysis, a clonal expansion index was calculated for each public chain from normalized within-repertoire ranks of inferred template counts. In a later analysis, generation probabilities were computed with a VDJ recombination model fitted to out-of-frame rearrangements, and the resulting probabilities were checked against IGoR. Hypergeometric tests were used in a later analysis to score TCR-TCR, TCR-HLA and TCR-CMV co-occurrence, with a repertoire-size bias correction applied to the TCR pairs. In a later analysis, false discovery rates were estimated by permuting HLA or CMV assignments 20 times. A later analysis grouped co-occurring TCRs with DBSCAN, adding TCRdist sequence similarity when clustering within HLA-allele-positive subsets. Repertoires with fewer than 30,000 or more than 120,000 public chains were left out of co-occurrence clustering, as were a handful of repertoires with anomalous nucleotide sharing. Not all clones reach the TCRdb copy of this immuneACCESS table, which keeps in-frame sequences only. Checked studies attribute under half of the gap to unresolved V genes and leave the rest unexplained. V, J and clone size were drawn from that table, and D and trimming were deduced from the DNA. This sample is represented by 120,000 or so clones; 70% to 80% of them were singletons. The ten largest make up 3.4% of the sample.

The chain is assembled from TRBV5-1 and TRBJ2-5, with TRBD1 identical over 9 junction bases. The end of the DNA aligns better with TRBJ2-7, so the J call may be wrong. This sequence originates from a man younger than 45 in good health and CMV-seronegative. What was sequenced was PBMCs. Here is the DNA: TGCGCCAGCAGCAACGGACAGGGGCAAACTTCCTACGAGCAGTACTTC. This codes for CASSNGQGQTSYEQYF.